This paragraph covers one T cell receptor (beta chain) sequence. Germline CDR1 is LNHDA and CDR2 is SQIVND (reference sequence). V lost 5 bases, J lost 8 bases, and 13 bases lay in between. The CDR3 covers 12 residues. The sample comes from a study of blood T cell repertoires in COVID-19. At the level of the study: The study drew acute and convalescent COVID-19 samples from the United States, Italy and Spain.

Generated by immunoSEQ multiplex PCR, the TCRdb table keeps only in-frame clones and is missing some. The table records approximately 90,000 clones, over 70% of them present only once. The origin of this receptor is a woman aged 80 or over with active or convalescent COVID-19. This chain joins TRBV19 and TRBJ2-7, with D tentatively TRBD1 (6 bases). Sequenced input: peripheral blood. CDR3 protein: CASSAQTGKQYF. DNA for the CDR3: TGTGCCAGTAGTGCCCAAACAGGGAAGCAGTACTTC. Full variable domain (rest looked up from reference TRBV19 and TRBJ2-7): DGGITQSPKYLFRKEGQNVTLSCEQNLNHDAMYWYRQDPGQGLRLIYYSQIVNDFQKGDIAEGYSVSREKKESFPLTVTSAQKNPTAFYLCASSAQTGKQYFGPGTRLTVT.